These 31 T cell receptor beta chains share one sample of origin, sequenced in a study of T cell responses to AZD1222 COVID-19 vaccine. The protocol was immunoSEQ multiplex PCR, while the TCRdb copy is restricted to in-frame clones and leaves out a portion. The table has about 130,000 clones, 93% seen once. The material was peripheral blood, obtained on day 0 of AZD1222 vaccination. The receptors were gathered from an adult in good health.

V and J are TRBV10-3 and TRBJ2-1; 10 bases are a match to TRBD2. The CDR3 sequence is 18 residues long. The germline CDR1 and CDR2 sequences are ENHRY and SYGVKD. The trim removed 2 bases at V and 0 bases at J, leaving 7 bases unmatched. In DNA, the CDR3 is TGTGCCATCAGTGAGCCAGCGGGGGGGGCCAGCTCCTACAATGAGCAGTTCTTC. This translates into CAISEPAGGASSYNEQFF.

The J gene is TRBJ1-1, the V gene TRBV19, with D possibly being TRBD1 (6 bases). Germline loops: CDR1 LNHDA, CDR2 SQIVND (reference sequence). The ends were cut back, 4 bases at V and 9 bases at J, with 9 bases in the middle. This CDR3 has 11 amino acids. DNA of the CDR3: TGTGCCAGTAGTAGGGGACAAAAAGCTTTCTTT. Translated: CASSRGQKAFF.

The J gene is TRBJ2-5, the V gene TRBV6-2 or TRBV6-3; D is tentatively TRBD1 or TRBD2 (6 bases each). V lost 6 bases and J 4 bases, leaving 15 bases between the germline ends. The CDR3 covers 14 residues. The germline gives CDR1 MNHEY, CDR2 SVGEGT. The CDR3 DNA is TGTGCCAGCAGCGTCGGGGGCCCGGGAGAGACCCAGTACTTC. Its translation is CASSVGGPGETQYF.

The chain has TRBV6-5 and TRBJ1-6; 7 nucleotides line up with TRBD1. The germline CDR1 and CDR2 sequences are MNHEY and SVGAGI. V was clipped by 6 bases and J by 8 bases; unmatched bases: 10. This CDR3 comprises 15 residues. CDR3 nucleotides: TGTGCCAGCAGAAGACAGGGAGTCGAGGATTCACCCCTCCACTTT. It encodes CASRRQGVEDSPLHF.

The chain employs TRBV10-3 and TRBJ1-1; the D is unclear. Germline V lookup: CDR1 ENHRY, CDR2 SYGVKD. The V end was cut by 0 bases, the J end by 2 bases, with 4 bases between. The CDR3 contains 13 residues. CDR3 in amino acids: CAISESGNTEAFF. The CDR3 region has the DNA TGTGCCATCAGTGAGTCGGGAAACACTGAAGCTTTCTTT.

The J gene is TRBJ1-6, the V gene TRBV6-6; 8 nucleotides agree with TRBD1. Germline assignment: CDR1 MNHNY and CDR2 SVGAGI (reference sequence). The junction had 4 bases not matched to a gene; V was cut back by 2 bases and J by 7 bases. The CDR3 loop spans 15 amino acids. Here the CDR3 reads CASSYRQGANSPLHF. CDR3 DNA sequence: TGTGCCAGCAGTTACCGGCAGGGGGCGAATTCACCCCTCCACTTT.

The V call is TRBV4-1, the J call TRBJ1-4, with D tentatively TRBD1 (5 bases). Germline CDR1 is MGHRA and CDR2 is YSYEKL. There are 15 residues in the CDR3. V was cut by 1 base and J by 3 bases, with 9 bases left in between. CDR3 protein: CASSQVGGANEKLFF. Written as DNA, the CDR3 is TGCGCCAGCAGCCAAGTGGGAGGGGCTAATGAAAAACTGTTTTTT.

The rearrangement joins TRBV23-1 to TRBJ1-2; D is undetermined. TRBV23-1 is sorted into the ORF group, with uncertain function. The CDR3 is 12 residues long. V dropped 9 bases and J dropped 4 bases, with 12 bases sitting between them. The CDR3 loop is CASGPGLYGYTF. The CDR3 DNA sequence: TGCGCCAGTGGACCGGGCCTCTATGGCTACACCTTC.

This chain connects TRBV6-1 to TRBJ2-7; maybe TRBD1 (6 bases). The V end lost 0 bases, the J end lost 3 bases, and 12 bases lay between the germline ends. Germline values: CDR1 MNHNS, CDR2 SASEGT. CDR3 length equals 15 residues. CDR3 sequence (DNA): TGTGCCAGCAGTGAAGCGCCTGGCAGGGGCTACGAGCAGTACTTC. It specifies CASSEAPGRGYEQYF.

The CDR3 nucleotides are TGTGCCAGCAGCTTAGCAGGGGGCACCGGGGAGCTGTTTTTT. Translation gives CASSLAGGTGELFF. V gene TRBV11-3 combines with J gene TRBJ2-2; 7 nucleotides line up with TRBD1. CDR3 size: 14 residues. Losses at the gene ends were 1 base for V and 4 bases for J; bases not matched to a gene: 0. Per the germline V gene, CDR1 is SGHNT and CDR2 is YENEEA. The full variable domain, rest sourced from reference TRBV11-3 and TRBJ2-2, is EAGVVQSPRYKIIEKKQPVAFWCNPISGHNTLYWYLQNLGQGPELLIRYENEEAVDDSQLPKDRFSAERLKGVDSTLKIQPAELGDSAVYLCASSLAGGTGELFFGEGSRLTVL.

The rearrangement joins TRBV6-5 to TRBJ1-5; no definite D call. Germline V gene lookup returns CDR1 MNHEY and CDR2 SVGAGI. This CDR3 spans 14 amino acids. V lost 8 bases and J 0 bases, leaving 11 bases between the germline ends. In DNA form, the CDR3 reads TGTGCCAGCCAGCGAGGCTATAGCAATCAGCCCCAGCATTTT. The encoded protein is CASQRGYSNQPQHF.

The chain joins TRBV6-1 to TRBJ1-1; D is unresolved. Germline V lookup: CDR1 MNHNS, CDR2 SASEGT. The CDR3 has 13 residues. Trimming pared 2 bases from V and 7 bases from J, leaving 11 bases between. For the CDR3, the DNA is TGTGCCAGCAGTGAATGGGAGAGGCATGAAGCTTTCTTT. Its protein is CASSEWERHEAFF.

V gene TRBV7-6 combines with J gene TRBJ2-3, with D perhaps matching TRBD1 (5 bases). V was shortened by 0 bases and J by 3 bases, with 10 bases between the two germline ends. The CDR3 contains 15 residues. Germline CDR1 SGHVS, CDR2 FNYEAQ. This CDR3 is CASSLARTGTDTQYF. DNA of the CDR3: TGTGCCAGCAGCTTAGCCCGTACAGGTACAGATACGCAGTATTTT. Using reference TRBV7-6 and TRBJ2-3 for the parts outside the CDR3, the full variable domain is GAGVSQSPRYKVTKRGQDVALRCDPISGHVSLYWYRQALGQGPEFLTYFNYEAQQDKSGLPNDRFSAERPEGSISTLTIQRTEQRDSAMYRCASSLARTGTDTQYFGPGTRLTVL.

The chain recombines TRBV5-6 with TRBJ2-3; D gene unclear. This CDR3 has 12 amino acids. Germline V gene lookup returns CDR1 SGHDT and CDR2 YYEEEE. V gave up 0 bases and J gave up 3 bases, with 2 bases separating them. CDR3 nucleotides: TGTGCCAGCAGCTTGGATACAGATACGCAGTATTTT. Its protein product is CASSLDTDTQYF.

The chain recombines TRBV7-8 with TRBJ1-4; possible D gene TRBD1, 6 bases. The CDR3 loop spans 16 amino acids. Germline V gene lookup returns CDR1 SGHVS and CDR2 FQNEAQ. V was trimmed by 1 base and J by 6 bases, leaving 15 bases between them. CDR3 bases: TGTGCCAGCAGCTTAGAAGGGGGTTCGCTTCATGAAAAACTGTTTTTT. Residues: CASSLEGGSLHEKLFF.

This chain joins TRBV19 and TRBJ1-6, with D perhaps matching TRBD1 (5 bases). This CDR3 comprises 15 residues. V dropped 7 bases and J dropped 14 bases, with 24 bases sitting between them. Germline CDR1 reads LNHDA; CDR2 reads SQIVND (reference sequence). CDR3 bases: TGTGCCAGTACGTCTGGCGGGACGGGGTTTGAAGCCCTCCACTTT. Amino acids: CASTSGGTGFEALHF.

This sequence joins TRBV20-1 and TRBJ2-5; 8 nucleotides match TRBD2. Germline V gives CDR1 DFQATT, CDR2 SNEGSKA (reference sequence). CDR3 length equals 16 residues. J was trimmed by 7 bases and V by 3 bases; bases with no gene match: 16. The CDR3 DNA sequence: TGCAGTGCTAGTTTGGATAGCGGGGTTCTGGTGGGGACCCAGTACTTC. Its translation is CSASLDSGVLVGTQYF.

Remarks on this clone: In the same sample, other DNA sequences code for this CDR3. V and J are TRBV10-2 and TRBJ1-5; TRBD1 matches 7 bases. Germline V gives CDR1 WSHSY, CDR2 SAAADI. The CDR3 covers 15 residues. After removal of 1 base from V and 2 bases from J, the junction contained 2 bases not matched to a gene. This chain's CDR3 is CASSEFGQGNQPQHF. CDR3 in DNA: TGCGCCAGCAGTGAGTTTGGACAGGGCAATCAGCCCCAGCATTTT.

This chain connects TRBV19 to TRBJ1-5; D unclear. The CDR3 has 12 amino acids. Trimming stripped 5 bases from V and 4 bases from J, with 6 bases between. Germline CDR1 is LNHDA and CDR2 is SQIVND (reference sequence). CDR3 residues: CASSLANQPQHF. In DNA, the CDR3 is TGTGCCAGTAGTCTGGCGAATCAGCCCCAGCATTTT.

The rearrangement joins TRBV27 to TRBJ1-6; 8 bases match TRBD1. CDR1 is MNHEY and CDR2 is SMNVEV in the germline V gene (reference sequence). CDR3 length: 14 amino acids. The J segment lost 8 bases and the V segment lost 2 bases, leaving 2 bases of the junction unmatched. The CDR3 loop is CASSLDRGDSPLHF. DNA for the CDR3: TGTGCCAGCAGTTTAGACAGGGGCGATTCACCCCTCCACTTT.

The genes are TRBV19 and TRBJ1-2; TRBD1 might be the D (5 bases). The V end lost 4 bases, the J end lost 5 bases, and 14 bases lay between the germline ends. Germline V gene sequence: CDR1 LNHDA, CDR2 SQIVND (reference sequence). This CDR3 comprises 14 residues. CDR3 nucleotides: TGTGCCAGTAGTACGCCTTTGGGGGTATATGGCTACACCTTC. The encoded protein is CASSTPLGVYGYTF.

This clone was counted once. The chain carries TRBV9 and TRBJ1-3, with D perhaps matching TRBD1 (6 bases). This CDR3 is built from 17 residues. Trimming left V 0 bases short and J 2 bases short, with 15 bases between. CDR1 SGDLS and CDR2 YYNGEE come from the germline V gene. CDR3 DNA: TGTGCCAGCAGCGTAGCTACCAGCAGGGGCCCTGGAAACACCATATATTTT. Its protein is CASSVATSRGPGNTIYF. Using reference TRBV9 and TRBJ1-3 for the parts outside the CDR3, the full variable domain is DSGVTQTPKHLITATGQRVTLRCSPRSGDLSVYWYQQSLDQGLQFLIQYYNGEERAKGNILERFSAQQFPDLHSELNLSSLELGDSALYFCASSVATSRGPGNTIYFGEGSWLTVV.

The chain joins TRBV4-2 to TRBJ1-3; unclear D gene. CDR3 length: 13 residues. The germline gives CDR1 LGHNA, CDR2 YNFKEQ. Trimming left V 6 bases short and J 0 bases short, with 6 bases between. In DNA, the CDR3 is TGTGCCAGCAGGGGAGCCTCTGGAAACACCATATATTTT. This encodes CASRGASGNTIYF.

The chain recombines TRBV9 with TRBJ2-5; possible D gene TRBD1, 6 bases. Trimming took off 3 bases at V and 2 bases at J, with 14 bases between the two ends. The CDR3 runs to 15 residues. Germline V gene data show CDR1 as SGDLS and CDR2 as YYNGEE. The CDR3 nucleotides are TGTGCCAGCAGCGGGTCAGGGGTGCCACAAGAGACCCAGTACTTC. Translated, it gives CASSGSGVPQETQYF.

J is TRBJ1-1 and V is TRBV5-1; perhaps TRBD1 as D (5 bases). Germline V gene lookup returns CDR1 SGHRS and CDR2 YFSETQ. The CDR3 sequence is 15 residues long. V lost 4 bases and J lost 4, with 17 bases in between. The CDR3 DNA follows: TGCGCCAGCAGCCCTACCTCGGGGCAGGGCACTGAAGCTTTCTTT. This gives the protein CASSPTSGQGTEAFF.

V is TRBV10-3 and J is TRBJ2-7, with 11 bases that match TRBD1. CDR3 size: 17 residues. Unmatched junction bases numbered 9, after V lost 0 bases and J lost 5 bases. Germline assignment: CDR1 ENHRY and CDR2 SYGVKD. The CDR3 loop is CAISESKPGQGGDEQYF. The CDR3 DNA follows: TGTGCCATCAGTGAGTCGAAGCCGGGACAGGGGGGGGACGAGCAGTACTTC.

The V gene is TRBV5-6, the J gene TRBJ1-2; 7 bases match TRBD1. The CDR3 is made up of 13 amino acids. V dropped 5 bases and J dropped 4; count of bases not matched to a gene: 5. From germline, CDR1 is SGHDT and CDR2 YYEEEE. The CDR3 region is CASRFRDSYGYTF. Here the CDR3 DNA reads TGTGCCAGCAGATTCCGGGACAGCTATGGCTACACCTTC.

V usage is TRBV5-8 and J usage is TRBJ1-2, with unresolved D. CDR3 length: 13 amino acids. Germline CDR1 and CDR2: SGHTS and YDEGEE. The germline V and J ends were trimmed by 2 bases and 4 bases, with 9 bases remaining between them. The CDR3 sequence: CASSLRRIYGYTF. CDR3 DNA: TGTGCCAGCAGCTTAAGGCGTATCTATGGCTACACCTTC.

In DNA, the CDR3 is TGTGCCAGCAGTGAAGTACAGTTGCGGGGCTACACCTTC. Translating gives CASSEVQLRGYTF. The chain has TRBV6-1 and TRBJ1-2; D remains ambiguous. The germline gives CDR1 MNHNS, CDR2 SASEGT. V was cut by 1 base and J by 8 bases, with 11 bases left in between. This CDR3 is 13 amino acids long.

The chain has TRBV6-5 and TRBJ1-2; the match to TRBD1 covers 10 bases. This CDR3 spans 15 amino acids. The V gene's germline CDR1 is MNHEY and CDR2 SVGAGI. After removal of 2 bases from V and 5 bases from J, the junction contained 5 bases not matched to a gene. The DNA for the CDR3 is TGTGCCAGCAGTTACCGGGACAGGGGCCTGTATGGCTACACCTTC. Translation: CASSYRDRGLYGYTF.

The gene calls are TRBV6-1 and TRBJ1-1; TRBD1 is a possible D gene (6 bases). In germline, CDR1 is MNHNS, CDR2 SASEGT. V lost 3 bases and J 4 bases, leaving 18 bases between the germline ends. The CDR3 contains 16 residues. CDR3 DNA: TGTGCCAGCAGTGAGGCGACTGTTACAGGGACCACTGAAGCTTTCTTT. As protein: CASSEATVTGTTEAFF.